Below, one TCR beta chain is given with its context. What it binds is not known. These data come from a study of cytomegalovirus exposure and HLA in healthy donors. About the study: T cells numbering about 179 million yielded some 100 million unique TCR beta sequences in an earlier analysis.

Study outcomes and limitations: Overall, approximately 150 TCR beta chains were annotated as cytomegalovirus-associated. Productive rates of about 87% or about 30% were seen for most TCR beta V segments in an earlier analysis.

The CDR3 spans 14 residues. Germline V gives CDR1 SGHDN, CDR2 FVKESK. Trimming cost V 4 bases and J 6 bases; bases outside gene matches: 4. PCR was performed using 60 Vbeta and 13 Jbeta primers. Profiling relied on immunoSEQ multiplex PCR, and the TCRdb table lists in-frame clones only, not all of them. The table shows some 130,000 clones, with approximately 60% occurring only once. The material sequenced was PBMCs. The TCR comes from a human donor in good health. V usage is TRBV14 and J usage is TRBJ2-3; the match to TRBD2 covers 10 bases. In DNA form, the CDR3 reads TGTGCCAGCAGCCGACTAGCGGGTTTGGATACGCAGTATTTT. Its translation is CASSRLAGLDTQYF.